One T cell receptor beta chain is described in this entry. This clonotype was seen a handful of times. The target of this receptor is not known. Nothing much larger sits one base from this clone, and base qualities are not available. Per the publication, the time point label means: newly diagnosed GD, antithyroid drugs for less than 3 months. For both TCR sequencing and RNA sequencing, RNA was extracted from PBMCs using TRIzol. Graves' disease was diagnosed according to American Thyroid Association guidelines. The patients came from an endocrinology department in Xi'an, China. Each patient gave about 9.1 milliliters of peripheral blood, collected in an EDTA anticoagulant tube. Ficoll Paque Plus density gradient separation was used to isolate PBMCs, and no additional T cell sorting was done. RNA quality was checked with an Agilent 2100 Bioanalyzer and agarose gel, and concentration with a NanoDrop 2000.

This sample was taken from a study of regulatory T cells in long-lasting Graves disease (dated by TCRdb to the early 2020s). Regarding the research as a whole: Patients with newly diagnosed Graves' disease had been on antithyroid drugs for under 3 months. This study used TCR sequencing and RNA sequencing of peripheral blood to compare persistent Graves' disease patients against newly diagnosed Graves' disease patients. A total of around 35 samples underwent TCR sequencing, from 13 patients with persistent Graves' disease and some 20 patients with newly diagnosed Graves' disease. The study was registered as a clinical trial and conducted in China. Study-wide findings and limitations: Compared with newly diagnosed patients, patients with persistent Graves' disease had lower TCR Shannon entropy and fewer highly expanded clones, which suggests clonal expansion. Sequencing and analysis were limited to the TCR beta chain. Because the primary lesion, thyroid tissue, could not be accessed, the study looked at peripheral blood alone. Preferential use of TRBV28, TRBJ1-2 and TRBJ2-5 was observed in persistent disease, whereas TRBV20-1 and TRBJ2-1 were favored in newly diagnosed disease. The small sample size was acknowledged by the authors as a limitation that may reduce accuracy. A larger number of public clonotypes was shared among persistent patients (around 2,700) than among newly diagnosed patients (more than 850).

Compared with germline, V lacks 4 bases and J lacks 8 bases; bases without a gene match: 9. Spanning cysteine to phenylalanine, the CDR3 consists of 16 amino acids. Only the CDR3 DNA is retained, 48 bases long and in frame from the first base. According to the germline V gene (reference sequence), CDR1 reads SEHNR and CDR2 reads FQNEAQ. Library preparation employed multiplex PCR. The data were produced on an Illumina HiSeq 4000. TCR beta libraries were built with iRepertoire HTBI primers and Arm-PCR amplification of CDR3 regions. Before sequencing, the PCR products went through gel purification. The paper's data handling went like this. Gene usage analysis of CDR3 amino acid clonotypes relied on the approximately 60 TRBV and about 15 TRBJ segments identified across samples. COPE and FqMerger were used to merge filtered high-quality paired reads into contigs. BLAST was used to align contigs to IMGT TRBV, TRBD and TRBJ reference genes, and CDR3 was defined according to IMGT. Clonotypes above 0.1% frequency were classified as highly expanded clones. Shannon entropy served as the measure of repertoire diversity, while the Gini coefficient captured V-J evenness. A clonotype found in more than one individual was treated as public. TCRdb trimmed the raw reads at Q25, called clones with MiXCR and kept productive beta chains. Every CDR3 protein is listed once, alongside the most common genes and DNA of its rows. The V and J calls were not made by the authors but by TCRdb's processing. This sample holds roughly 400,000 distinct CDR3 sequences; approximately 16% were observed only once. Around 7.6% of the sample goes to the ten largest clones.

The same sample was also used in a study of T cells in Graves' hyperthyroidism and ophthalmopathy. Taken from the second paper: Stable Graves' hyperthyroidism was defined as the absence of progression to ophthalmopathy over 18 months of follow-up. Hyperthyroidism patients were newly diagnosed, with disease duration under 2 months, and aged 18 to 65 years. Any patient with an uncontrolled infection, another autoimmune disease, pregnancy or lactation was excluded. Diagnoses relied on clinical symptoms, serum thyroxine and TRAb, thyroid ultrasound and orbital computed tomography. A first-round RT-PCR of the TCR CDR3 used the HTBI primer set with the Qiagen OneStep RT-PCR kit. Most expanded thyroid clonotypes (frequency above 0.001) were also detected in blood, suggesting blood repertoires may reflect thyroid immune responses. In cross-validation, a model built on a 13 V-J signature told ophthalmopathy apart from stable hyperthyroidism with 85% to 90% sensitivity and around 84% specificity, and in testing the same model reached 80%/75%. In validation, the model predicted progression to ophthalmopathy with about 71% sensitivity and around 72% specificity, a median of about 6 months before onset. A discovery cohort of 95 to 100 patients, roughly 45 with Graves' ophthalmopathy and 55 to 65 with stable Graves' hyperthyroidism, was used to find distinguishing TCR V-J signatures. Prospective prediction of ophthalmopathy was tested in an independent validation cohort consisting of under 20 hyperthyroidism patients and approximately 16 patients who later progressed to ophthalmopathy. The approximately 97 discovery patients were randomly divided into training and test sets at a 7:3 ratio. In addition, the study compared T-cell repertoires in thyroid tissue and in blood from six Graves' hyperthyroidism patients. After sampling, hyperthyroidism patients received methimazole starting at 30 mg daily, and ophthalmopathy patients received high-dose intravenous methylprednisolone. Libraries were constructed in a second round of multiplex PCR, after which size selection and purification were carried out. Libraries were sequenced paired-end with 100 bp reads on an Illumina HiSeq2000. SOAPnuke was used to process the raw data, removing reads that contained adapters or uncalled bases, had a mean Phred below 15, or lacked an exact match to the constant primer or identifier. COPE v1.2.5 was used to merge high-quality paired reads, and clonotypes were defined as unique nucleotide sequences. Clonotypes were aligned to IMGT TRBV, TRBD and TRBJ reference segments using MiTCR v1.1. Analysis was restricted to V-J combinations with a frequency above 0.0001, which covered 99.2% of repertoires. A TCS score was defined as the ratio of F50 (clonal expansion) to E x V (chaos), with BLOSUM62-based TCRdist applied between CDR3 peptides within each V-J. Welch's t-statistics and random forest reduced just over 500 V-J features to roughly 13, which were used in a naive Bayes classifier (R e1071). No statistical method was used to fix the sample size in advance, and group allocation was not hidden from the investigators. The paper describes TCR Vbeta CDR3 sequencing of some 130 peripheral blood samples, made up of roughly 40 ophthalmopathy patients, more than 70 hyperthyroidism patients and 17 progressor patients.

The sequence was obtained from a middle-aged woman with Graves disease. Donor details come from another sample of the same person, matched by shared clones. This sequence uses TRBV7-9 and TRBJ2-1; TRBD2 agrees with 12 junctional bases. The specimen comprised peripheral blood mononuclear cells (PBMCs), sampled at new diagnosis, from a patient treated with antithyroid drugs. The DNA sequence is as follows: TGTGCCAGCAGCTCCCCGCTAGCGGGAGGGCCGTATGAGCAGTTCTTC. Its amino acids are CASSSPLAGGPYEQFF.